Presented here are 9 T cell receptor beta chains from one specimen sequenced in a study of CD8 T cells in ankylosing spondylitis. TCRdb called the 5' RACE reads again in MiXCR, with one record for every CDR3 protein. The data hold about 39,000 distinct CDR3 sequences, with about 9.4% observed a single time. Input material: blood, either unsorted or a sorted T cell fraction (not recorded which). The receptors were gathered from a male donor with ankylosing spondylitis or in good health (not recorded which).

This chain connects TRBV3-1 to TRBJ2-1; 9 bases are a match to TRBD1. CDR1 and CDR2 (germline): LGHDT, YNNKEL (reference sequence). The CDR3 has 15 amino acids. V dropped 8 bases and J dropped 3; count of bases not matched to a gene: 8. CDR3 bases: TGTGCCAGCGGTTTAGGACAGGGGTTCTACAATGAGCAGTTCTTC. Its translation is CASGLGQGFYNEQFF.

At least ten counts were recorded for this clonotype. The chain is built from TRBV4-1 and TRBJ2-7; D unclear. CDR3 length: 15 amino acids. In germline, CDR1 is MGHRA, CDR2 YSYEKL. With 1 base removed from V and 5 bases from J, the gap between germline ends came to 15 bases. CDR3 DNA: TGCGCCAGCAGCCAAGTTGGCTACCTCCGGGACGAGCAGTACTTC. Translation gives CASSQVGYLRDEQYF.

This clonotype was counted ten times or more. The chain couples TRBV4-2 to TRBJ2-1; 10 bases agree with TRBD2. The CDR3 is made up of 16 amino acids. V trimming: 0 bases; J trimming: 5 bases; junction bases outside the gene matches: 4. Germline CDR1 LGHNA, CDR2 YNFKEQ. CDR3 DNA sequence: TGTGCCAGCAGCCAAGAAAGGACTAGCGGACACAATGAGCAGTTCTTC. Protein: CASSQERTSGHNEQFF.

This clonotype occurred many times. The CDR3 region is CASSLDPGTGTYNEQFF. The CDR3 DNA is TGTGCCAGCAGCTTAGACCCAGGGACAGGGACTTACAATGAGCAGTTCTTC. The chain recombines TRBV11-2 with TRBJ2-1; TRBD1 matches 9 bases. In germline, CDR1 is SGHAT, CDR2 FQNNGV. With V trimmed by 0 bases and J by 4 bases, 7 bases remained unmatched. The CDR3 extends over 17 amino acids.

CDR3: CASSLGRGGTDTQYF. The DNA for the CDR3 is TGTGCCAGCAGCTTAGGCAGGGGAGGGACAGATACGCAGTATTTT. This rearrangement joins TRBV13 to TRBJ2-3; D is perhaps TRBD2 (7 bases). CDR1 PRHDT and CDR2 FYEKMQ come from the germline V gene (reference sequence). CDR3 length: 15 residues. Trimming took off 0 bases at V and 3 bases at J, with 10 bases between the two ends.

At least ten counts were recorded for this clonotype. The V call is TRBV5-6, the J call TRBJ2-5, with D tentatively TRBD1 (6 bases). The CDR3 length is 14 residues. V shed 0 bases and J shed 5 bases, with 11 bases lying between them. From germline, CDR1 is SGHDT and CDR2 YYEEEE. CDR3 residues: CASSLDRVLETQYF. For the CDR3, the DNA is TGTGCCAGCAGCTTGGACAGGGTCCTGGAGACCCAGTACTTC.

This clonotype was observed at least ten times. The genes are TRBV7-8 and TRBJ2-2, with a tentative D call TRBD1 (5 bases). The CDR3 runs to 16 residues. Deletions cut 0 bases from V and 7 bases from J, with 15 bases between. Germline loops: CDR1 SGHVS, CDR2 FQNEAQ. The CDR3 reads CASSLAPIRQNGELFF. The CDR3 bases are TGTGCCAGCAGCTTAGCGCCGATTCGACAGAACGGGGAGCTGTTTTTT.

In the case of this clonotype: A much larger clone lies a single base off, so this may be a read error. V usage is TRBV3-1 and J usage is TRBJ2-2, with a weak D call TRBD1 (5 bases). This CDR3 contains 14 residues. With 7 bases removed from V and 6 bases from J, the gap between germline ends came to 15 bases. Germline CDR1 reads LGHDT; CDR2 reads YNNKEL (reference sequence). In DNA, the CDR3 is TGTGCCAGCATCGTACCGAAAGGGGCCGGGGAGCTGTTTTTT. Translated, it gives CASIVPKGAGELFF. The complete variable domain, with remaining parts taken from reference TRBV3-1 and TRBJ2-2, reads DTAVSQTPKYLVTQMGNDKSIKCEQNLGHDTMYWYKQDSKKFLKIMFSYNNKELIINETVPNRFSPKSPDKAHLNLHINSLELGDSAVYFCASIVPKGAGELFFGEGSRLTVL.

This clonotype was detected ten times or more. In DNA form, the CDR3 reads TGTGCCAGCAGGGCCGGGACAGGGATTCGCTTTACAGATACGCAGTATTTT. Translating it yields CASRAGTGIRFTDTQYF. The chain employs TRBV2 and TRBJ2-3, with TRBD1 matching over 9 bases. This CDR3 region has 17 residues. Germline lookup yields CDR1 SNHLY and CDR2 FYNNEI. Trimming at V came to 6 bases and at J to 3 bases, leaving 13 bases not matched to a gene. The full variable domain, in which reference TRBV2 and TRBJ2-3 provide the parts outside the CDR3, is EPEVTQTPSHQVTQMGQEVILRCVPISNHLYFYWYRQILGQKVEFLVSFYNNEISEKSEIFDDQFSVERPDGSNFTLKIRSTKLEDSAMYFCASRAGTGIRFTDTQYFGPGTRLTVL.